This TCR beta chain is drawn from a study of T cells in women clearing cervical HPV infection. Generated by immunoSEQ multiplex PCR, the TCRdb table keeps only in-frame clones and is missing some. This sample contains about 27,000 clones. As for this clone: Its cognate antigen is unknown. The read ends 3 residues before the CDR3 terminus; that terminus is restored from the germline J gene.

J gave up 0 bases and V 7 bases, and 20 bases lay outside the gene matches. This CDR3 has 20 residues. Germline assignment: CDR1 SQVTM and CDR2 ANQGSEA. Overall study findings and caveats: TRBV6-7 relative abundance averaged 0.11% in cases and approximately 0.15% in controls. Associations may precede or follow infection; HPV-specific or memory T cells were not isolated.

The rearrangement links TRBV29-1 to TRBJ2-1; TRBD1 matches 11 bases. What was sequenced was blood buffy coat. The TCR sequence derives from a woman between 18 and 69 years old with a cervical HPV16 infection that either progressed to CIN3+ or cleared (not recorded which). This CDR3 reads CSAVNGDRGTVWGSYNEQFF. The DNA read from the CDR3 is TGCAGCGCTGTAAACGGGGACAGGGGGACCGTTTGGGGCTCCTACAATGAG.